One and the same sample provided the 24 T cell receptor beta chains below, sequenced in a study of shared clonotypes between healthy human individuals. Naivety among CD8 cells was defined by CD45RO negativity and positive CCR7 selection, thereby excluding terminally differentiated effector memory CD45RA+ cells. Repertoires were generated with immunoSEQ multiplex PCR, while TCRdb's copy carries only in-frame clones and drops some. The sample shows 1.5 million to 2.5 million clones, roughly 94% of them seen only once. The sample taken for sequencing was naive CD8+ T cells sorted from blood. These receptors originate from a man younger than 35 in good health.

The V gene is TRBV30, the J gene TRBJ2-1; maybe TRBD1 (6 bases). This CDR3 region has 13 residues. The germline V gene encodes CDR1 GTSNPN and CDR2 SVGIG (reference sequence). V was pared by 2 bases and J by 9 bases, with 14 bases between. The DNA of the CDR3 is TGTGCCTGGAGTCCGAACGGACAGCTTGAGCAGTTCTTC. The encoded protein is CAWSPNGQLEQFF.

The rearrangement uses TRBV27 and TRBJ2-7, with 8 bases that match TRBD1. Germline CDR1 and CDR2: MNHEY and SMNVEV (reference sequence). This CDR3 has 14 residues. The J segment lost 9 bases and the V segment lost 6 bases, leaving 13 bases of the junction unmatched. In DNA form, the CDR3 reads TGTGCCAGCAGGCCGGATCCGGGACAGGTGGTGCAGTACTTC. It codes for CASRPDPGQVVQYF.

The CDR3 bases are TGCGCCAGCAGCCCGGTCCAGGGCGGCACCGGGGAGCTGTTTTTT. Its protein product is CASSPVQGGTGELFF. The J gene is TRBJ2-2, the V gene TRBV4-3; tentative D call: TRBD1 (5 bases). The CDR3 covers 15 residues. Germline V CDR1 and CDR2: LGHNA, YSLEER. The V and J ends lost 4 bases and 4 bases respectively, with 13 bases between them.

Concerning this clone: This CDR3 is also generated by other DNA sequences in the sample. The chain is built from TRBV4-1 and TRBJ2-7, with 9 bases aligning to TRBD1. Germline loops: CDR1 MGHRA, CDR2 YSYEKL. The CDR3 loop spans 15 amino acids. The V segment lost 1 base and the J segment 2 bases; nucleotides outside the gene matches: 3. CDR3 in amino acids: CASSQGGTGTYEQYF. DNA for the CDR3: TGCGCCAGCAGCCAAGGAGGGACAGGGACCTACGAGCAGTACTTC.

V gene TRBV25-1 combines with J gene TRBJ1-1; 12 bases align to TRBD1. CDR3 size: 17 residues. V gave up 3 bases and J gave up 2 bases; unmatched junction bases: 7. Germline V gene data show CDR1 as MGHDK and CDR2 as SYGVNS. CDR3 residues: CASSDRGTGGPNTEAFF. For the CDR3, the DNA is TGTGCCAGCAGTGATAGAGGGACAGGGGGCCCCAACACTGAAGCTTTCTTT.

The rearrangement links TRBV30 to TRBJ2-1; weak D call: TRBD2 (6 bases). The V gene's germline CDR1 is GTSNPN and CDR2 SVGIG (reference sequence). The V and J ends lost 0 bases and 1 base respectively, with 13 bases between them. CDR3 length: 16 amino acids. This chain's CDR3 is CAWSVTGAASYNEQFF. The CDR3 coding sequence is TGTGCCTGGAGTGTAACGGGAGCCGCTTCCTACAATGAGCAGTTCTTC.

The chain employs TRBV4-3 and TRBJ2-2; 14 positions match TRBD2. Germline values: CDR1 LGHNA, CDR2 YSLEER. The trim removed 0 bases at V and 9 bases at J, leaving 6 bases unmatched. The CDR3 covers 17 residues. DNA of the CDR3: TGCGCCAGCAGCCAAGATGGAGGGACTAGCGGGAGACGGGAGCTGTTTTTT. Protein: CASSQDGGTSGRRELFF.

This clone was detected once. Within the sample, other DNA sequences also encode this same CDR3. The V and J genes are TRBV9 and TRBJ2-7; 8 positions match TRBD1. The CDR3 sequence is 14 residues long. Unmatched junction bases numbered 3, after V lost 0 bases and J lost 4 bases. From germline, CDR1 is SGDLS and CDR2 YYNGEE. The CDR3: CASSVAGTGYEQYF. The CDR3 DNA reads TGTGCCAGCAGCGTAGCCGGGACAGGATACGAGCAGTACTTC. The full variable domain, in which reference TRBV9 and TRBJ2-7 provide the parts outside the CDR3, is DSGVTQTPKHLITATGQRVTLRCSPRSGDLSVYWYQQSLDQGLQFLIQYYNGEERAKGNILERFSAQQFPDLHSELNLSSLELGDSALYFCASSVAGTGYEQYFGPGTRLTVT.

V is TRBV7-2 and J is TRBJ2-2; 12 nucleotides agree with TRBD1. Germline V CDR1 and CDR2: SGHTA, FQGNSA. This CDR3 has 17 residues. V was clipped by 6 bases and J by 5 bases; unmatched bases: 10. CDR3 DNA sequence: TGTGCCAGCAGTAGAGAGGGACAGGGGGCGTATACCGGGGAGCTGTTTTTT. Its protein is CASSREGQGAYTGELFF.

As for this clone: Additional DNA sequences in this sample encode the identical CDR3. This sequence joins TRBV27 and TRBJ2-7; D is possibly TRBD1 (5 bases). This CDR3 region has 14 residues. V was shortened by 1 base and J by 3 bases, with 10 bases between the two germline ends. Germline assignment: CDR1 MNHEY and CDR2 SMNVEV (reference sequence). For the CDR3, the DNA is TGTGCCAGCAGTTTATTGCCCGACAGCTACGAGCAGTACTTC. It encodes CASSLLPDSYEQYF.

Comment on this clone: Other nucleotide sequences in the sample specify the same CDR3. The genes are TRBV29-1 and TRBJ2-1; 9 bases are shared with TRBD2. The CDR3 is 14 amino acids. V shed 4 bases and J 5 bases; nucleotides not matched to a gene: 6. Per germline, CDR1 SQVTM and CDR2 ANQGSEA. The CDR3 protein is CSVVWLAGNNEQFF. In nucleotides, the CDR3 is TGCAGCGTTGTGTGGCTAGCGGGGAACAATGAGCAGTTCTTC.

The chain links TRBV7-8 to TRBJ2-7; D may be TRBD2 (6 bases). CDR1 SGHVS and CDR2 FQNEAQ come from the germline V gene. V gave up 3 bases and J gave up 6 bases, with 18 bases separating them. The CDR3 sequence is 15 residues long. CDR3 sequence: CASSLNLGGESEQYF. The CDR3 DNA reads as TGTGCCAGCAGCTTGAATTTGGGGGGAGAGAGCGAGCAGTACTTC.

J is TRBJ2-3 and V is TRBV19; D gene unclear. Germline V gene lookup returns CDR1 LNHDA and CDR2 SQIVND (reference sequence). CDR3 length: 13 residues. With 2 bases removed from V and 5 bases from J, the gap between germline ends came to 8 bases. In DNA, the CDR3 is TGTGCCAGTAGTATATGGCTACTAGATACGCAGTATTTT. Translating gives CASSIWLLDTQYF.

The chain employs TRBV6-4 and TRBJ2-3; D possibly matches TRBD1 or TRBD2 (5 bases each). CDR3 length: 15 residues. CDR1 and CDR2 from the germline V gene are MRHNA and SNTAGT. With 10 bases removed from V and 0 bases from J, the gap between germline ends came to 17 bases. Here the CDR3 reads CATPKPGRSTDTQYF. As DNA, the CDR3 is TGTGCCACTCCAAAGCCGGGACGGAGCACAGATACGCAGTATTTT.

The chain recombines TRBV6-5 with TRBJ1-6; the D is unclear. Germline values: CDR1 MNHEY, CDR2 SVGAGI. The CDR3 totals 13 residues. The V end was cut by 5 bases, the J end by 5 bases, with 7 bases between. In DNA form, the CDR3 reads TGTGCCAGCAGTGCCAGAGATAATTCACCCCTCCACTTT. Residues: CASSARDNSPLHF.

V usage is TRBV5-8 and J usage is TRBJ2-7; 7 nucleotides align to TRBD1. The J segment lost 2 bases and the V segment lost 1 base, leaving 3 bases of the junction unmatched. This CDR3 contains 14 residues. Per the germline V gene, CDR1 is SGHTS and CDR2 is YDEGEE. Here the CDR3 DNA reads TGTGCCAGCAGCTTGTGGCAGGGGGCCTACGAGCAGTACTTC. Protein product: CASSLWQGAYEQYF.

This clone was detected once. The gene calls are TRBV6-1 and TRBJ2-1; TRBD2 agrees at 8 bases. The CDR3 has 15 amino acids. The ends lost 7 bases at V and 8 bases at J; junction bases unmatched: 13. Germline loops: CDR1 MNHNS, CDR2 SASEGT. CDR3 in DNA: TGTGCCAGCAACAGACTTTCGGGGGGGCTTGATGAGCAGTTCTTC. This encodes CASNRLSGGLDEQFF.

To note about this clone: Germline and junction disagree at one end, which may indicate a read error. The CDR3 region is CASSLAEGAEVDF. The CDR3 DNA reads TGTGCCAGCAGCTTGGCCGAAGGGGCTGAGGTGGACTTC. The chain recombines TRBV5-6 with TRBJ2-4; D possibly corresponds to TRBD1 (5 bases). The germline CDR1 and CDR2 sequences are SGHDT and YYEEEE. CDR3 length: 13 amino acids.

This chain uses TRBV19 with TRBJ1-5, with a possible D match to TRBD1 (5 bases). CDR3 length: 20 amino acids. Germline lookup yields CDR1 LNHDA and CDR2 SQIVND (reference sequence). V gave up 1 base and J gave up 0 bases, with 22 bases separating them. The CDR3 reads CASSIGPTGGEIYSNQPQHF. The CDR3 coding sequence is TGTGCCAGTAGTATAGGCCCCACCGGGGGGGAGATCTATAGCAATCAGCCCCAGCATTTT.

The chain is built from TRBV4-1 and TRBJ2-3; D is possibly TRBD1 or TRBD2 (5 bases each). Germline CDR1 reads MGHRA; CDR2 reads YSYEKL. Trimming pared 0 bases from V and 5 bases from J, leaving 18 bases between. This CDR3 spans 17 amino acids. The CDR3 protein is CASSQEPPGTPGDTQYF. CDR3 in DNA: TGCGCCAGCAGCCAAGAGCCCCCCGGGACCCCGGGAGATACGCAGTATTTT.

This clone was counted a single time. V and J are TRBV4-1 and TRBJ2-3, with D tentatively TRBD2 (7 bases). V dropped 6 bases and J dropped 1 base, with 14 bases sitting between them. The CDR3 spans 15 residues. Germline CDR1 reads MGHRA; CDR2 reads YSYEKL. The CDR3 coding sequence is TGCGCCAGCAGTGCAAGGGGGGGAGGCACAGATACGCAGTATTTT. It yields the protein CASSARGGGTDTQYF.

The gene calls are TRBV27 and TRBJ2-7, with no clear D. Trimming took off 6 bases at V and 3 bases at J, with 6 bases between the two ends. Germline assignment: CDR1 MNHEY and CDR2 SMNVEV (reference sequence). The CDR3 spans 11 residues. The CDR3 loop reads CASRPCYEQYF. The DNA of the CDR3 is TGTGCCAGCAGACCTTGCTACGAGCAGTACTTC.

The chain employs TRBV27 and TRBJ2-7; D is possibly TRBD2 (5 bases). The CDR3 is 16 amino acids. Trimming left V 4 bases short and J 6 bases short, with 22 bases between. Germline values: CDR1 MNHEY, CDR2 SMNVEV (reference sequence). DNA for the CDR3: TGTGCCAGCAGTTCCAATAGCGCGGAATCCCTCCGCGAGCAGTACTTC. It translates to CASSSNSAESLREQYF.

The chain combines TRBV14 with TRBJ2-7; perhaps D is TRBD1 or TRBD2 (5 bases each). The CDR3 is 18 amino acids. Per germline, CDR1 SGHDN and CDR2 FVKESK. Trimming removed 0 bases at V and 3 bases at J, with 21 bases between. CDR3 region: CASSQDLWGRDGFYEQYF. The CDR3 bases are TGTGCCAGCAGCCAAGATTTGTGGGGTCGGGACGGATTCTACGAGCAGTACTTC.